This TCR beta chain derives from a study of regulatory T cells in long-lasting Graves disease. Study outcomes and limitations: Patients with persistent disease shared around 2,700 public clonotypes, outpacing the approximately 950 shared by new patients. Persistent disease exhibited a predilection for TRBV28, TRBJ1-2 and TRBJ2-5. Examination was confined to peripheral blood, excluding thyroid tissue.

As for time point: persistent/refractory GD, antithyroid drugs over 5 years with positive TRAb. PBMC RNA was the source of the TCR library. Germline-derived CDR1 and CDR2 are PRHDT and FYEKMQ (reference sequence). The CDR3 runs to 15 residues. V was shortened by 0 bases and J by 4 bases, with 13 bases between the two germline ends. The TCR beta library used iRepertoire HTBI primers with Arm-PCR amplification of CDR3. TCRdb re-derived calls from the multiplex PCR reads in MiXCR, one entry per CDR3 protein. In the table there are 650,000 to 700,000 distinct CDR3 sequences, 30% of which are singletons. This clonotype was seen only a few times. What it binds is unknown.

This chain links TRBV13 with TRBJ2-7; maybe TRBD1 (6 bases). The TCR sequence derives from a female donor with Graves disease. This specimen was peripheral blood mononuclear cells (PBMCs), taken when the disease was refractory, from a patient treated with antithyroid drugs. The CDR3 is CASSLGTGLIYEQYF. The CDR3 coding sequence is TGTGCCAGCAGCTTAGGAACAGGGCTGATTTACGAGCAGTACTTC.